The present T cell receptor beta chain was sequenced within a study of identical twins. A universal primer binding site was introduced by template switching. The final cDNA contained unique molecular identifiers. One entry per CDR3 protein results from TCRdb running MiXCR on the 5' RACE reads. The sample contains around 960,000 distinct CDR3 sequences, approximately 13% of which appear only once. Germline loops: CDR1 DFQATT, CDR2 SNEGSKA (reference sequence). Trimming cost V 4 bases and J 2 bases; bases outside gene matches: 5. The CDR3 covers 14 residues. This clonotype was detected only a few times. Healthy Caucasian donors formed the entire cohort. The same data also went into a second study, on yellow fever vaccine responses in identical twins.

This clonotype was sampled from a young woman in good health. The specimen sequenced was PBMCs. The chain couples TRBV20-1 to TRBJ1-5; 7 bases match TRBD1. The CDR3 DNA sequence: TGCAGTGCTACGGACAGGAAGGGCAATCAGCCCCAGCATTTT. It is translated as CSATDRKGNQPQHF.